The rows below give T cell receptor beta chains drawn from one sample of a study of shared clonotypes between healthy human individuals. Using immunoSEQ multiplex PCR, the repertoire was profiled, and TCRdb retains in-frame clones only, with some absent. Of about 980,000 clones listed, around three quarters are singletons. The sequenced material came from memory CD4+ T cells sorted from blood. These receptors originate from a man between 18 and 35 years old in good health. Each CDR3 is given with its conserved first and last residue. D genes are given only for firm matches. Only part of the rows carry a size: once, few, many, or a class if the clone is expanded.

D gene: NA; V gene: TRBV6-5; J gene: TRBJ2-7; clone size: NA; CDR3 protein: CASRLGGGWGEQYF; CDR3 DNA: TGTGCCAGCAGATTAGGAGGGGGTTGGGGCGAGCAGTACTTC
D gene: TRBD1; V gene: TRBV10-1; J gene: TRBJ2-5; clone size: once; CDR3 protein: CASSPGQGIQETQYF; CDR3 DNA: TGCGCCAGCAGCCCGGGACAGGGTATCCAAGAGACCCAGTACTTC
D gene: NA; V gene: TRBV19; J gene: TRBJ2-3; clone size: NA; CDR3 protein: CASSRGLSTDTQYF; CDR3 DNA: TGTGCCAGTAGTCGCGGACTCAGCACAGATACGCAGTATTTT
D gene: NA; V gene: TRBV11-2; J gene: TRBJ2-3; clone size: NA; CDR3 protein: CASSLKTDHTQYF; CDR3 DNA: TGTGCCAGCAGCTTAAAGACAGACCATACGCAGTATTTT
D gene: NA; V gene: TRBV11-2; J gene: TRBJ1-1; clone size: NA; CDR3 protein: CASSKEGVTEAFF; CDR3 DNA: TGTGCCAGCAGCAAGGAAGGGGTTACTGAAGCTTTCTTT
D gene: NA; V gene: TRBV6-5; J gene: TRBJ1-3; clone size: NA; CDR3 protein: CASSYSRQSSGNTIYF; CDR3 DNA: TGTGCCAGCAGTTACTCGAGACAGAGCTCTGGAAACACCATATATTTT
D gene: NA; V gene: TRBV14; J gene: TRBJ1-5; clone size: NA; CDR3 protein: CASSQDSTQPQHF; CDR3 DNA: TGTGCCAGCAGCCAAGACTCGACCCAGCCCCAGCATTTT
D gene: NA; V gene: TRBV19; J gene: TRBJ2-7; clone size: NA; CDR3 protein: CASSMWTENYEQYF; CDR3 DNA: TGTGCCAGTAGTATGTGGACAGAAAACTACGAGCAGTACTTC
D gene: NA; V gene: TRBV28; J gene: TRBJ1-1; clone size: once; CDR3 protein: CASSLLDSATEAFF; CDR3 DNA: TGTGCCAGCAGTTTATTAGACAGCGCCACTGAAGCTTTCTTT
D gene: NA; V gene: TRBV6-6; J gene: TRBJ2-7; clone size: NA; CDR3 protein: CASIREKTYEQYF; CDR3 DNA: TGTGCCAGCATACGGGAGAAAACCTACGAGCAGTACTTC
D gene: NA; V gene: TRBV7-8; J gene: TRBJ2-5; clone size: NA; CDR3 protein: CASSLGEEETQYF; CDR3 DNA: TGTGCCAGCAGCTTAGGGGAGGAGGAGACCCAGTACTTC
D gene: NA; V gene: TRBV1; J gene: TRBJ1-1; clone size: NA; CDR3 protein: CTSSQAERWRTEAFF; CDR3 DNA: TGCACCAGCAGCCAGGCCGAGAGATGGAGGACTGAAGCTTTCTTT
D gene: NA; V gene: TRBV29-1; J gene: TRBJ1-1; clone size: NA; CDR3 protein: CSVTVVRGTEAFF; CDR3 DNA: TGCAGCGTTACCGTAGTGAGGGGGACTGAAGCTTTCTTT
D gene: NA; V gene: TRBV10-1; J gene: TRBJ2-5; clone size: NA; CDR3 protein: CASSHAGGETQYF; CDR3 DNA: TGCGCCAGCAGCCACGCCGGAGGGGAGACCCAGTACTTC
D gene: NA; V gene: TRBV5-1; J gene: TRBJ2-6; clone size: NA; CDR3 protein: CASRVDVAGANVLTF; CDR3 DNA: TGCGCCAGCAGGGTCGACGTGGCTGGGGCCAACGTCCTGACTTTC
D gene: TRBD1; V gene: TRBV19; J gene: TRBJ1-5; clone size: NA; CDR3 protein: CASHVQGAGNQPQHF; CDR3 DNA: TGTGCCAGTCACGTACAGGGGGCGGGCAATCAGCCCCAGCATTTT